These 28 T cell receptor beta chains share one sample of origin, sequenced in a study of beta chain features in type 1 diabetes. Study-level points and caveats: Shorter TCRB CDR3s, moderately but significantly so, marked every one of the four CD4+ subsets in Type 1 diabetes patients.

These receptors have no identified antigens. As every portion of the isolated RNA was reverse transcribed, the sequencing read expressed TCRB transcripts. The protocol was immunoSEQ multiplex PCR, while the TCRdb copy is restricted to in-frame clones and leaves out a portion. Of roughly 400,000 clones in the sample, roughly 9.8% were seen once. Input material: central memory CD4+ T cells from blood. The receptors were gathered from a man aged 30-40 years with type 1 diabetes.

This clone was seen more than once but under ten times. The rearrangement joins TRBV6-1 to TRBJ1-2; 7 bases map to TRBD1. V shed 6 bases, J shed 4 bases, and the junction held 5 bases outside the gene matches. Germline assignment: CDR1 MNHNS and CDR2 SASEGT. The CDR3 has 13 amino acids. CDR3 coding DNA: TGTGCCAGCAGACATGACAGGGTCTATGGCTACACCTTC. This codes for CASRHDRVYGYTF.

This clone was detected ten times or more. The gene calls are TRBV7-3 and TRBJ2-1; D may be TRBD2 (6 bases). From germline, CDR1 is SGHTA and CDR2 FQGTGA. V was trimmed by 3 bases and J by 7 bases, leaving 16 bases between them. The CDR3 length is 15 residues. For the CDR3, the DNA is TGTGCCAGCAGCTTTGTTCCTAGCGAAGGGAATGAGCAGTTCTTC. It is translated as CASSFVPSEGNEQFF.

The chain is built from TRBV30 and TRBJ2-3; D is uncertain. Germline V gene lookup returns CDR1 GTSNPN and CDR2 SVGIG (reference sequence). The CDR3 is made up of 15 amino acids. V was cut by 3 bases and J by 2 bases, with 15 bases left in between. The DNA of the CDR3 is TGTGCCTGGAGCCACGGAGATAGGGACACAGATACGCAGTATTTT. It codes for CAWSHGDRDTDTQYF.

The rearrangement links TRBV7-2 to TRBJ2-1, with TRBD1 identical over 7 bases. The J segment lost 4 bases and the V segment lost 5 bases, leaving 11 bases of the junction unmatched. The CDR3 extends over 16 amino acids. Germline-derived CDR1 and CDR2 are SGHTA and FQGNSA. CDR3 sequence: CASSPGQTLGYNEQFF. CDR3 nucleotide sequence: TGTGCCAGCAGCCCGGGACAGACATTGGGGTACAATGAGCAGTTCTTC.

The table lists this clone with a few counts. The genes are TRBV6-1 and TRBJ2-1; 7 bases are shared with TRBD1. V gave up 7 bases and J gave up 7 bases; unmatched junction bases: 7. The CDR3 consists of 13 residues. Germline values: CDR1 MNHNS, CDR2 SASEGT. Here the CDR3 DNA reads TGTGCCAGCACCAAAACGACAGGGAATGAGCAGTTCTTC. The encoded protein is CASTKTTGNEQFF.

This clone was detected a few times. The rearrangement links TRBV28 to TRBJ2-2, with a tentative D call TRBD2 (6 bases). Germline V CDR1 and CDR2: MDHEN, SYDVKM. Deletions cut 8 bases from V and 0 bases from J, with 13 bases between. The CDR3 has 15 amino acids. In DNA form, the CDR3 reads TGTGCCAGCCGCCGCGGGATATCGAACACCGGGGAGCTGTTTTTT. Its protein product is CASRRGISNTGELFF.

The J gene is TRBJ2-3, the V gene TRBV11-2; 12 positions match TRBD2. With V trimmed by 4 bases and J by 0 bases, 5 bases remained unmatched. This CDR3 region has 17 residues. CDR1 and CDR2 (germline): SGHAT, FQNNGV. The CDR3 nucleotides read TGTGCCAGCAGCTCAACCGGGACTAGCGGGAGCACAGATACGCAGTATTTT. Protein sequence: CASSSTGTSGSTDTQYF. Full variable domain (missing parts from reference TRBV11-2 and TRBJ2-3): EAGVAQSPRYKIIEKRQSVAFWCNPISGHATLYWYQQILGQGPKLLIQFQNNGVVDDSQLPKDRFSAERLKGVDSTLKIQPAKLEDSAVYLCASSSTGTSGSTDTQYFGPGTRLTVL.

This clone was detected only a few times. The chain uses TRBV19 and TRBJ2-7; 9 positions agree with TRBD1. The trim removed 1 base at V and 3 bases at J, leaving 7 bases unmatched. This CDR3 spans 16 amino acids. CDR1 LNHDA and CDR2 SQIVND come from the germline V gene (reference sequence). CDR3 region: CASSIVPGQGNYEQYF. In DNA, the CDR3 is TGTGCCAGTAGTATAGTCCCAGGACAGGGGAACTACGAGCAGTACTTC.

The chain employs TRBV28 and TRBJ2-3; D gene uncertain. The CDR3 runs 12 residues. Trimming cost V 5 bases and J 8 bases, with 11 bases left between them. CDR1 is MDHEN, CDR2 SYDVKM, per germline. The CDR3 loop is CASSSARTTQYF. The CDR3 DNA reads TGTGCCAGCAGTAGCGCACGAACTACGCAGTATTTT.

The V and J genes are TRBV7-8 and TRBJ1-4, with TRBD1 identical over 9 bases. The ends lost 5 bases at V and 12 bases at J; junction bases unmatched: 10. The CDR3 length is 14 residues. The germline CDR1 and CDR2 sequences are SGHVS and FQNEAQ. Here the CDR3 DNA reads TGTGCCAGCAGCCCCGGGACAGGGACGAGAGAACTGTTTTTT. Amino acid sequence: CASSPGTGTRELFF. Complete variable domain (other parts from reference TRBV7-8 and TRBJ1-4): GAGVSQSPRYKVAKRGQDVALRCDPISGHVSLFWYQQALGQGPEFLTYFQNEAQLDKSGLPSDRFFAERPEGSVSTLKIQRTQQEDSAVYLCASSPGTGTRELFFGSGTQLSVL.

About this clone itself: Since a far larger clone is one base different, this is likely a read error. This chain connects TRBV7-3 to TRBJ2-1; D uncertain. There are 13 residues in the CDR3. The V gene's germline CDR1 is SGHTA and CDR2 FQGTGA. The ends were cut back, 5 bases at V and 0 bases at J, with 5 bases in the middle. The CDR3 sequence is CASSPGSYNEQFF. In nucleotides, the CDR3 is TGTGCCAGCAGCCCCGGCTCCTACAATGAGCAGTTCTTC.

This clone has more than one count but fewer than ten. The chain combines TRBV7-8 with TRBJ2-2, with D perhaps matching TRBD2 (5 bases). The CDR3 contains 16 residues. Germline-derived CDR1 and CDR2 are SGHVS and FQNEAQ. V lost 5 bases to trimming and J lost 4 bases, with 17 bases between them. CDR3 nucleotides: TGTGCCAGCAGCCAACGGGCCGAGGGTGGCACCGGGGAGCTGTTTTTT. Its protein is CASSQRAEGGTGELFF. The full variable domain, rest sourced from reference TRBV7-8 and TRBJ2-2, is GAGVSQSPRYKVAKRGQDVALRCDPISGHVSLFWYQQALGQGPEFLTYFQNEAQLDKSGLPSDRFFAERPEGSVSTLKIQRTQQEDSAVYLCASSQRAEGGTGELFFGEGSRLTVL.

The chain carries TRBV10-3 and TRBJ2-7; maybe TRBD1 (6 bases). Germline V gene data show CDR1 as ENHRY and CDR2 as SYGVKD. V was cut by 3 bases and J by 2 bases, with 8 bases left in between. CDR3 length: 13 amino acids. DNA of the CDR3: TGTGCCATCAGTGATTCAGGGGCCTACGAGCAGTACTTC. Translating it yields CAISDSGAYEQYF.

This clone was counted between two and nine times. The chain couples TRBV29-1 to TRBJ2-5; D is unclear. This CDR3 is built from 11 residues. Germline assignment: CDR1 SQVTM and CDR2 ANQGSEA. Deletions cut 4 bases from V and 0 bases from J, with 3 bases between. DNA for the CDR3: TGCAGCGTTGGTAACCAAGAGACCCAGTACTTC. It encodes CSVGNQETQYF.

Details on this clone: Other DNA sequences in this sample translate to the same CDR3. V is TRBV20-1 and J is TRBJ2-7; no clear D gene. This CDR3 region has 11 residues. Germline V gene sequence: CDR1 DFQATT, CDR2 SNEGSKA (reference sequence). V lost 1 base and J lost 4, with 5 bases in between. The CDR3 sequence: CSARVGYEQYF. CDR3 coding DNA: TGCAGTGCTAGAGTTGGGTACGAGCAGTACTTC.

This clone occurred a few times. The chain employs TRBV7-8 and TRBJ2-2, with D tentatively TRBD2 (6 bases). The germline gives CDR1 SGHVS, CDR2 FQNEAQ. This CDR3 is 14 amino acids long. Trimming took off 3 bases at V and 4 bases at J, with 9 bases between the two ends. CDR3 loop: CASSFTGVTGELFF. The CDR3 coding sequence is TGTGCCAGCAGCTTCACGGGGGTCACCGGGGAGCTGTTTTTT.

The genes are TRBV30 and TRBJ1-2; D is undetermined. The CDR3 runs 12 residues. Germline V CDR1 and CDR2: GTSNPN, SVGIG (reference sequence). V was clipped by 2 bases and J by 3 bases, with 7 bases between them. The CDR3 DNA is TGTGCCTGGAGTCGTGGTTACTATGGCTACACCTTC. The encoded protein is CAWSRGYYGYTF.

The chain couples TRBV6-5 to TRBJ2-2; D not certain. The germline gives CDR1 MNHEY, CDR2 SVGAGI. Deletions cut 3 bases from V and 8 bases from J, with 7 bases between. The CDR3 runs 12 residues. The CDR3 region is CASSYRQGELFF. As DNA, the CDR3 is TGTGCCAGCAGTTATCGTCAGGGGGAGCTGTTTTTT.

This clone has just a few counts. The chain uses TRBV6-5 and TRBJ2-7; 9 bases map to TRBD1. The V and J ends lost 7 bases and 4 bases, in that order; junction bases with no gene match: 5. The germline gives CDR1 MNHEY, CDR2 SVGAGI. The CDR3 is made up of 13 amino acids. CDR3: CASTSGQGYEQYF. DNA of the CDR3: TGTGCCAGCACCTCAGGACAGGGGTACGAGCAGTACTTC.

This clone was picked up a small number of times. This rearrangement joins TRBV5-1 to TRBJ2-7, with 7 nucleotides matching TRBD2. The germline CDR1 and CDR2 sequences are SGHRS and YFSETQ. This CDR3 has 15 amino acids. J was trimmed by 4 bases and V by 4 bases; bases with no gene match: 11. The CDR3 protein is CASSLTGGQGYEQYF. The CDR3 DNA follows: TGCGCCAGCAGCCTTACGGGAGGCCAAGGATACGAGCAGTACTTC.

A note on this clone: Mismatch with germline at one junction end may stem from a read error. This chain uses TRBV6-5 with TRBJ2-7; 9 bases are shared with TRBD2. The length of the CDR3 is 15 residues. Germline V CDR1 and CDR2: MNHEY, SVGAGI. CDR3 protein: CASSYLGPSGDHGGF. CDR3 in DNA: TGTGCCAGCAGTTACCTTGGTCCTAGCGGGGATCACGGAGGCTTC.

This clone has only a few counts. J is TRBJ2-2 and V is TRBV5-1; a weak D match, TRBD1 (6 bases). Trimming pared 7 bases from V and 3 bases from J, leaving 13 bases between. This CDR3 comprises 14 residues. From germline, CDR1 is SGHRS and CDR2 YFSETQ. This CDR3 reads CASLEGQDTGELFF. The CDR3 DNA follows: TGCGCCAGCCTCGAGGGACAAGACACCGGGGAGCTGTTTTTT.

V and J are TRBV7-3 and TRBJ2-1; 8 bases align to TRBD1. Germline CDR1 reads SGHTA; CDR2 reads FQGTGA. The CDR3 spans 12 residues. The V and J ends lost 2 bases and 13 bases, in that order; junction bases with no gene match: 4. CDR3 bases: TGTGCCAGCAGCTTACAGGGGGCTCAACAGTTCTTC. Translated: CASSLQGAQQFF.

The chain links TRBV5-6 to TRBJ1-5; D may be TRBD1 (6 bases). Germline CDR1 reads SGHDT; CDR2 reads YYEEEE. CDR3 length: 16 amino acids. V lost 4 bases, J lost 4 bases, and 18 bases lay in between. CDR3 residues: CASSVGGVLTNQPQHF. The CDR3 DNA is TGTGCCAGCAGCGTCGGGGGCGTCCTGACTAATCAGCCCCAGCATTTT.

The CDR3 nucleotides read TGCAGCGTCTCTCAGAACACCGGGGAGCTGTTTTTT. Residues: CSVSQNTGELFF. The chain carries TRBV29-1 and TRBJ2-2, with D unresolved. The germline V gene encodes CDR1 SQVTM and CDR2 ANQGSEA. The CDR3 has 12 amino acids. V shed 6 bases and J shed 1 base, with 6 bases lying between them.

The chain links TRBV7-8 to TRBJ2-3, with D perhaps TRBD2 (5 bases). Per the germline V gene, CDR1 is SGHVS and CDR2 is FQNEAQ. The CDR3 spans 15 residues. Trimming shortened V by 7 bases and J by 3 bases, and 17 bases separated the two germline ends. For the CDR3, the DNA is TGTGCCAGCACCCTGACTATCAGCGTAACAGATACGCAGTATTTT. It codes for CASTLTISVTDTQYF.

In its sample, this clone was seen a few times. This sequence joins TRBV5-1 and TRBJ2-2; TRBD1 aligns across 8 bases. V lost 0 bases and J lost 5; bases outside the gene matches: 9. The germline CDR1 and CDR2 sequences are SGHRS and YFSETQ. The CDR3 length is 17 residues. The CDR3 nucleotides read TGCGCCAGCAGCTTGGGACAGGGGTATATGGAGACCGGGGAGCTGTTTTTT. Its translation: CASSLGQGYMETGELFF.

This rearrangement joins TRBV6-5 to TRBJ2-1; 7 bases fit TRBD2. The germline CDR1 and CDR2 sequences are MNHEY and SVGAGI. The CDR3 contains 14 residues. J gave up 12 bases and V 6 bases, and 14 bases lay outside the gene matches. CDR3 loop: CASSLTNSGGGQFF. The CDR3, as DNA: TGTGCCAGCAGCCTCACAAACTCGGGGGGAGGGCAGTTCTTC.